This TCR beta chain derives from a study of monozygotic twins with cystic fibrosis. The sample holds one count of this clone. Antigen: not known. Sequencing was performed with immunoSEQ multiplex PCR; in TCRdb, only in-frame clones are kept and a portion is missing. The sample holds 17,000 or so clones, about 96% seen once. The ends were cut back, 3 bases at V and 6 bases at J, with 6 bases in the middle. The CDR3 consists of 13 residues. CDR1 and CDR2 (germline): SEHNR, FQNEAQ (reference sequence). Whole-study findings and limits: Unrelated CF individuals shared fewer identical clonotypes than monozygotic CF twins.

This sequence was found in a girl under 10 years old with cystic fibrosis. The J gene is TRBJ1-6, the V gene TRBV7-9; no clear D gene. The specimen sequenced was blood. CDR3 coding DNA: TGTGCCAGCAGCTTGCAAAGTAATTCACCCCTCCACTTT. It is translated as CASSLQSNSPLHF. Supplemented by reference TRBV7-9 and TRBJ1-6, the full variable domain reads DTGVSQNPRHKITKRGQNVTFRCDPISEHNRLYWYRQTLGQGPEFLTYFQNEAQLEKSRLLSDRFSAERPKGSFSTLEIQRTEQGDSAMYLCASSLQSNSPLHFGNGTRLTVT.